The clone carrying this TCR beta chain was seen ten or more times. Its antigen is as yet unknown. This record belongs to a study of Graves' ophthalmopathy and Graves' hyperthyroidism. Overall study context: Prior to any treatment, peripheral blood was collected at the time of initial diagnosis. Overall study results and limits: Blood was where most expanded thyroid clonotypes above 0.001 frequency also turned up.

Among the hyperthyroidism patients, all were newly diagnosed, aged 18 to 65, with under 2 months' duration. Clinicians diagnosed using symptoms, serum thyroxine, TRAb, thyroid ultrasound and orbital computed tomography. V lost 5 bases and J 1 base, leaving 17 bases between the germline ends. Germline V lookup: CDR1 SGHNT, CDR2 YENEEA. CDR3 length: 16 amino acids. The authors amplified TCR beta CDR3 regions, and they did so from RNA transcripts for repertoire sequencing. After a first-round RT-PCR with HTBI primers, a second-round multiplex PCR was run. TCRdb re-called the multiplex PCR reads through MiXCR, storing one row per CDR3 protein. Among roughly 420,000 distinct CDR3 sequences, under 25% were seen once, and the ten largest hold roughly 3%.

The sequence was collected from a woman aged 18-35 years with stable Graves' hyperthyroidism. The V and J genes are TRBV11-3 and TRBJ2-5; a possible D gene is TRBD1 (6 bases). The sample taken for sequencing was peripheral blood. The CDR3 loop reads CASSPGQTKFQETQYF. The CDR3 nucleotides are TGTGCCAGCAGCCCAGGACAGACCAAATTCCAAGAGACCCAGTACTTC. The variable domain in full, completed from reference TRBV11-3 and TRBJ2-5, reads EAGVVQSPRYKIIEKKQPVAFWCNPISGHNTLYWYLQNLGQGPELLIRYENEEAVDDSQLPKDRFSAERLKGVDSTLKIQPAELGDSAVYLCASSPGQTKFQETQYFGPGTRLLVL.